This TCR beta chain is drawn from a study of OX40 agonist ivuxolimab in advanced cancers. Concerning this clone: Its antigen remains unknown.

Study results and caveats: Clonal expansion was among the lowest in partial responders at 0.1-3.0 mg/kg, especially CD8+. In the 0.1 to 3.0 mg/kg range, CD4+ and CD8+ blood T cells had expanded clonally by week 6.

V dropped 3 bases and J dropped 9 bases, with 6 bases sitting between them. The germline V gene encodes CDR1 MDHEN and CDR2 SYDVKM. The CDR3 has 11 residues. Autoimmune disease history or systemic immunosuppression disqualified patients. Clones were sequenced by immunoSEQ multiplex PCR, and TCRdb holds only the in-frame ones, with some missing. Found here are some 50,000 clones, 80% to 90% of them singletons; the top ten hold 30% to 35%. Material: CD4+ or CD8+ T cells sorted from blood, obtained in a trial of the OX40 agonist ivuxolimab. The chain combines TRBV28 with TRBJ2-1, with D perhaps being TRBD1 or TRBD2 (5 bases each). The receptor was derived from an adult with an advanced solid tumor such as melanoma, head and neck, liver or kidney cancer. The chain's CDR3 is CASSFGGEQFF. CDR3 sequence (DNA): TGTGCCAGCAGTTTTGGGGGTGAGCAGTTCTTC.